This entry lists 22 T cell receptor beta chains sequenced from one sample in a study of blood T cell repertoires in COVID-19. The protocol was immunoSEQ multiplex PCR, while the TCRdb copy is restricted to in-frame clones and leaves out a portion. The table has about 87,000 clones, approximately 82% seen once. The sequenced material came from peripheral blood. Receptors originate from a woman in her seventies with acute or convalescent COVID-19.

This sequence joins TRBV11-1 and TRBJ2-7; D remains unclear. The CDR3 is 14 amino acids. Trimming cost V 2 bases and J 0 bases, with 8 bases left between them. Looked up from germline, CDR1 is SGHAT and CDR2 is FQDESV (reference sequence). The CDR3 DNA follows: TGTGCCAGCAGCTTACCCCCCAACTCCTACGAGCAGTACTTC. It translates to CASSLPPNSYEQYF.

This clone was observed a handful of times. The chain combines TRBV10-2 with TRBJ1-3; D is perhaps TRBD1 (5 bases). The ends were cut back, 7 bases at V and 0 bases at J, with 10 bases in the middle. This CDR3 spans 14 amino acids. Germline V CDR1 and CDR2: WSHSY, SAAADI. The CDR3 bases are TGCGCCAGCACTACGGGGGGCTCTGGAAACACCATATATTTT. It encodes CASTTGGSGNTIYF.

The V and J genes are TRBV13 and TRBJ2-2; 10 bases are a match to TRBD1. The CDR3 consists of 17 residues. CDR1 and CDR2 from the germline V gene are PRHDT and FYEKMQ (reference sequence). The ends lost 6 bases at V and 4 bases at J; junction bases unmatched: 11. The CDR3 DNA reads TGTGCCAGCAGATTGAACCGACAGGGGGCGCCCACCGGGGAGCTGTTTTTT. It is translated as CASRLNRQGAPTGELFF.

J is TRBJ1-1 and V is TRBV3-1 (or the pseudogene TRBV3-2); 8 bases match TRBD1. CDR1 LGHDT and CDR2 YNNKEL come from the germline V gene (reference sequence). This CDR3 is 13 amino acids long. The V segment lost 5 bases and the J segment 3 bases; nucleotides outside the gene matches: 2. Here the CDR3 reads CASSKGQDTEAFF. The CDR3 DNA reads TGTGCCAGCAGCAAGGGACAGGACACTGAAGCTTTCTTT.

This clone was recorded only once. The CDR3 region has the DNA TGTGCCAGCCTGGGGGCAGCTAATGAAAAACTGTTTTTT. The encoded protein is CASLGAANEKLFF. The gene calls are TRBV2 and TRBJ1-4, with a possible D match to TRBD1 (6 bases). Germline CDR1 SNHLY, CDR2 FYNNEI. The CDR3 contains 13 residues. V was clipped by 8 bases and J by 3 bases, with 10 bases between them.

The V and J genes are TRBV6-5 and TRBJ1-2; 10 nucleotides match TRBD1. The CDR3 contains 15 residues. V dropped 7 bases and J dropped 3; count of bases not matched to a gene: 8. Germline assignment: CDR1 MNHEY and CDR2 SVGAGI. This CDR3 is CASTLGTGEYYGYTF. CDR3 coding DNA: TGTGCCAGCACCCTCGGGACAGGGGAGTACTATGGCTACACCTTC.

V is TRBV7-9 and J is TRBJ1-1; 10 bases map to TRBD1. The CDR3 is 15 amino acids. Germline V gives CDR1 SEHNR, CDR2 FQNEAQ (reference sequence). Germline trimming cut 0 bases from V and 3 bases from J; bases unmatched to any gene: 1. CDR3 protein: CASSLAGQGDTEAFF. The CDR3 DNA reads TGTGCCAGCAGCTTAGCCGGACAGGGGGACACTGAAGCTTTCTTT.

This clone appeared a few times. The V and J genes are TRBV7-8 and TRBJ1-1; D is unresolved. Germline lookup yields CDR1 SGHVS and CDR2 FQNEAQ. Trimming took off 7 bases at V and 1 base at J, with 16 bases between the two ends. The CDR3 length is 15 residues. The CDR3 sequence is CASTPSDPPNTEAFF. For the CDR3, the DNA is TGTGCCAGCACCCCGAGTGATCCCCCGAACACTGAAGCTTTCTTT. Complete variable domain (other parts from reference TRBV7-8 and TRBJ1-1): GAGVSQSPRYKVAKRGQDVALRCDPISGHVSLFWYQQALGQGPEFLTYFQNEAQLDKSGLPSDRFFAERPEGSVSTLKIQRTQQEDSAVYLCASTPSDPPNTEAFFGQGTRLTVV.

Concerning this clone itself: The sample carries other DNA sequences with the same CDR3. The chain links TRBV19 to TRBJ1-2; D is possibly TRBD1 (6 bases). Trimming removed 10 bases from V and 7 bases from J, with 19 bases in between. Looked up from germline, CDR1 is LNHDA and CDR2 is SQIVND (reference sequence). The CDR3 has 13 residues. The CDR3 coding sequence is TGTGCCATAAGACGAGGGGGGGCGGGTGGCTACACCTTC. Translating gives CAIRRGGAGGYTF. Using reference TRBV19 and TRBJ1-2 for the parts outside the CDR3, the full variable domain is DGGITQSPKYLFRKEGQNVTLSCEQNLNHDAMYWYRQDPGQGLRLIYYSQIVNDFQKGDIAEGYSVSREKKESFPLTVTSAQKNPTAFYLCAIRRGGAGGYTFGSGTRLTVV.

The V and J genes are TRBV15 and TRBJ2-7; weak D call: TRBD1 (6 bases). Trimming took 0 bases from V and 4 from J, leaving 10 bases between them. This CDR3 has 14 residues. CDR1 and CDR2 (germline): LNHNV, YYDKDF (reference sequence). CDR3: CATSREWQGYEQYF. In DNA form, the CDR3 reads TGTGCCACCAGCAGAGAGTGGCAGGGGTACGAGCAGTACTTC.

V gene TRBV2 combines with J gene TRBJ1-2; tentative D call: TRBD1 (5 bases). Germline assignment: CDR1 SNHLY and CDR2 FYNNEI. V lost 2 bases and J lost 4, with 11 bases in between. This CDR3 spans 14 amino acids. The CDR3, as DNA: TGTGCCAGCAGTGAACTTGTGGGGGGCTATGGCTACACCTTC. Translated: CASSELVGGYGYTF.

V gene TRBV3-1 (or the pseudogene TRBV3-2) combines with J gene TRBJ1-1; D not resolved. The germline V gene encodes CDR1 LGHDT and CDR2 YNNKEL (reference sequence). CDR3 length: 13 residues. V lost 2 bases and J 1 base, leaving 5 bases between the germline ends. The CDR3 loop is CASSQTGNTEAFF. CDR3 bases: TGTGCCAGCAGCCAAACGGGGAACACTGAAGCTTTCTTT.

The chain has TRBV25-1 and TRBJ2-7; D gene uncertain. V lost 5 bases to trimming and J lost 3 bases, with 5 bases between them. CDR1 MGHDK and CDR2 SYGVNS come from the germline V gene. The CDR3 is 11 residues long. CDR3 DNA sequence: TGTGCCAGCAGTAACAACTACGAGCAGTACTTC. The encoded protein is CASSNNYEQYF.

V usage is TRBV7-9 and J usage is TRBJ2-5, with D possibly matching TRBD2 (6 bases). With 6 bases removed from V and 4 bases from J, the gap between germline ends came to 18 bases. Germline V gene lookup returns CDR1 SEHNR and CDR2 FQNEAQ (reference sequence). This CDR3 has 15 residues. CDR3 protein: CASSSQRATGETQYF. The CDR3 DNA reads TGTGCCAGCAGTTCCCAGCGGGCGACGGGAGAGACCCAGTACTTC.

V is TRBV3-1 (or the pseudogene TRBV3-2) and J is TRBJ1-4, with D possibly matching TRBD1 (6 bases). The ends were cut back, 5 bases at V and 8 bases at J, with 15 bases in the middle. Per the germline V gene, CDR1 is LGHDT and CDR2 is YNNKEL (reference sequence). This CDR3 is 14 amino acids long. CDR3 in DNA: TGTGCCAGCAGCTTCTCGGAAAGGGGGGAAAAACTGTTTTTT. This codes for CASSFSERGEKLFF.

The CDR3 DNA is TGTGCCAGCAGCGTAGAGGAGCGGGGCCCTTGGACCCAGTACTTC. Protein: CASSVEERGPWTQYF. This chain links TRBV9 with TRBJ2-5; 7 nucleotides line up with TRBD2. CDR3 length: 15 amino acids. Per germline, CDR1 SGDLS and CDR2 YYNGEE. After removal of 0 bases from V and 7 bases from J, the junction contained 9 bases not matched to a gene.

This clone came up a few times. The rearrangement links TRBV6-5 to TRBJ2-7, with D perhaps matching TRBD2 (6 bases). Germline values: CDR1 MNHEY, CDR2 SVGAGI. Trimming took off 5 bases at V and 3 bases at J, with 14 bases between the two ends. CDR3 length: 14 amino acids. The CDR3 nucleotides read TGTGCCAGCAGTCCAGTGGAGGGGTTCTACGAGCAGTACTTC. This sequence encodes CASSPVEGFYEQYF.

The V call is TRBV6-5, the J call TRBJ1-6; TRBD1 matches 8 bases. V dropped 7 bases and J dropped 7; count of bases not matched to a gene: 6. Germline CDR1 and CDR2: MNHEY and SVGAGI. The length of the CDR3 is 14 residues. Here the CDR3 reads CASTPTGANSPLHF. The CDR3 bases are TGTGCCAGCACCCCGACAGGGGCAAATTCACCCCTCCACTTT.

This clone was picked up one time. CDR3 sequence: CAWSHGGGDTDTQYF. As DNA, the CDR3 is TGTGCCTGGAGTCATGGCGGGGGGGACACAGATACGCAGTATTTT. The genes are TRBV30 and TRBJ2-3; 9 bases are a match to TRBD2. The CDR3 spans 15 residues. J gave up 2 bases and V 2 bases, and 5 bases lay outside the gene matches. CDR1 is GTSNPN and CDR2 is SVGIG in the germline V gene (reference sequence).

The chain has TRBV19 and TRBJ1-1; D is ambiguous. Germline V CDR1 and CDR2: LNHDA, SQIVND (reference sequence). The CDR3 is 16 amino acids. Trimming pared 8 bases from V and 4 bases from J, leaving 23 bases between. As DNA, the CDR3 is TGTGCCAGTTTGCCAGACGCCTGGCAGGAGGGCACTGAAGCTTTCTTT. Protein: CASLPDAWQEGTEAFF.

This rearrangement joins TRBV19 to TRBJ1-6; unclear D gene. V gave up 6 bases and J gave up 0 bases, with 9 bases separating them. The germline V gene encodes CDR1 LNHDA and CDR2 SQIVND (reference sequence). This CDR3 spans 15 amino acids. This CDR3 reads CASRVESSYNSPLHF. Written as DNA, the CDR3 is TGTGCCAGTAGGGTGGAGAGCTCCTATAATTCACCCCTCCACTTT. Full variable domain (rest looked up from reference TRBV19 and TRBJ1-6): DGGITQSPKYLFRKEGQNVTLSCEQNLNHDAMYWYRQDPGQGLRLIYYSQIVNDFQKGDIAEGYSVSREKKESFPLTVTSAQKNPTAFYLCASRVESSYNSPLHFGNGTRLTVT.

The rearrangement uses TRBV6-5 and TRBJ2-7; 9 bases agree with TRBD1. CDR1 and CDR2 (germline): MNHEY, SVGAGI. J was trimmed by 3 bases and V by 5 bases; bases with no gene match: 8. The CDR3 has 15 residues. The CDR3 reads CASSPRQGGDYEQYF. The CDR3, as DNA: TGTGCCAGCAGTCCTCGACAGGGGGGTGACTACGAGCAGTACTTC.